This T cell receptor beta chain was captured in a study of blood T cell repertoires in COVID-19. Overall study: COVID-19 samples collected from the United States, Italy and Spain covered acute and convalescent phases. In each case, the material was cDNA or gDNA derived from T cells, B-cell-depleted T cells, or PBMCs.

Study processing details: For nucleated cells, counts were estimated from reference gene primer amplification. The method was immunoSEQ multiplex PCR; TCRdb's version includes in-frame clones alone and lacks a portion of them. The V and J calls and clone size come from that table; D and trimming were worked out from the DNA. The sample has about 48,000 clones, over 75% seen once. CDR3 length equals 16 residues. CDR1 is MNHNS, CDR2 SASEGT, per germline. The V end was cut by 5 bases, the J end by 4 bases, with 18 bases between. This sequence originates from a man in his 70s with acute or convalescent COVID-19. J is TRBJ1-3 and V is TRBV6-1; maybe TRBD1 (6 bases). The sequencing sample was made of peripheral blood. CDR3: CASSQGEGVYGNTIYF. CDR3 nucleotide sequence: TGTGCCAGCAGTCAAGGGGAGGGGGTTTACGGAAACACCATATATTTT.